The rows below give T cell receptor beta chains drawn from one sample of a study of identical twins. TCRdb processed the 5' RACE reads anew with MiXCR; each CDR3 protein has one entry. Altogether hundreds of thousands of distinct CDR3 sequences are present, approximately 13% being singletons, with the ten largest covering around 7.2%. These sequences were also reported in another study, on yellow fever vaccine responses in identical twins.

The sequencing sample was made of CD8+ T cells sorted from blood. The receptor set was obtained from a woman under 30 in good health. Both conserved end residues are part of each CDR3. The order of the fields is J gene, CDR3 length, D gene, clone size, V gene, CDR3 DNA, CDR3 protein. D genes are given only for firm matches. Expanded clones get a size class; other rows say once, few or many, or leave the size out.

TRBJ1-4,13,.,.,TRBV2,TGTGCCAGCCTGACAGGAGGAGGAGAAAAACTGTTTTTT,CASLTGGGEKLFF
TRBJ2-7,17,TRBD2,.,TRBV13,TGTGCCAGCAGCAATAGACGCGGGAGTCGGGAAGCCTACGAGCAGTACTTC,CASSNRRGSREAYEQYF
TRBJ2-1,15,.,few,TRBV10-1,TGCGCCAGCCCGAGCGGGTGGAGGACCTACAATGAGCAGTTCTTC,CASPSGWRTYNEQFF
TRBJ2-3,16,.,.,TRBV15,TGTGCCACCAGCAGAAGCCCAGAGGGGGGCACAGATACGCAGTATTTT,CATSRSPEGGTDTQYF
TRBJ1-2,14,.,.,TRBV2,TGTGCCAGCAGTGAACAGGGCCCTAACTATGGCTACACCTTC,CASSEQGPNYGYTF
TRBJ2-1,14,.,few,TRBV20-1,TGCAGTGCTAGAGATTGGGTCAGTTACAATGAGCAGTTCTTC,CSARDWVSYNEQFF
TRBJ1-2,14,.,few,TRBV5-1,TGCGCCAGCAGCTTGGAGCCGGGTAACTATGGCTACACCTTC,CASSLEPGNYGYTF
TRBJ2-5,17,TRBD1,many,TRBV13,TGTGCCAGCAGCTTAGCGTCTCAGGGGGCTTACCAAGAGACCCAGTACTTC,CASSLASQGAYQETQYF
TRBJ2-2,15,TRBD1,few,TRBV20-1,TGCAGTGCTAGATCCCACGAGGGGGCCACCGGGGAGCTGTTTTTT,CSARSHEGATGELFF
TRBJ1-5,13,TRBD1,.,TRBV2,TGTGCCAGCAAGGAGGGGGCCAATCAGCCCCAGCATTTT,CASKEGANQPQHF
TRBJ1-1,15,.,many,TRBV5-1,TGCGCCAGCAGCTTGCATGGGGGCGTGAGCACTGAAGCTTTCTTT,CASSLHGGVSTEAFF
TRBJ2-3,15,.,few,TRBV4-1,TGCGCCAGCAGCCAGGCGGGGCGGAGCACAGATACGCAGTATTTT,CASSQAGRSTDTQYF
TRBJ2-1,12,TRBD1,.,TRBV20-1,TGCAGTGGGGACAGCTCCTACAATGAGCAGTTCTTC,CSGDSSYNEQFF